Only one count was recorded for the clone carrying this TCR beta chain. The antigen is not known. Libraries were prepared by immunoSEQ multiplex PCR; TCRdb keeps only in-frame clonotypes and omits some of them. Of a few thousand clones listed, roughly 90% are singletons. The germline gives CDR1 MDHEN, CDR2 SYDVKM. The CDR3 sequence is 16 residues long. V lost 5 bases, J lost 8 bases, and 14 bases stayed unmatched. The source of the sample is a study of T cell clonotyping in hematopoietic cell transplantation. Notes on the study in general: Pathologically expanded recipient clonotypes increased progressively from day 30 to day 180 as diversity fell. CD4 and CD8 repertoire contributions could not be separated without sorting.

The clonotype comes from a male patient in his seventies who had an allogeneic stem cell transplant from an unrelated donor, so T cells may come from the graft donor. Some clones in this sample may be carry-over from other donors' samples. The rearrangement uses TRBV28 and TRBJ2-1; TRBD2 matches 8 bases. Sequences were derived from peripheral blood mononuclear cells, sampled 100 days after allogeneic stem cell transplant. Here the CDR3 reads CASSAPGREVGDEQFF. For the CDR3, the DNA is TGTGCCAGCAGTGCCCCCGGGCGGGAGGTTGGGGATGAGCAGTTCTTC.